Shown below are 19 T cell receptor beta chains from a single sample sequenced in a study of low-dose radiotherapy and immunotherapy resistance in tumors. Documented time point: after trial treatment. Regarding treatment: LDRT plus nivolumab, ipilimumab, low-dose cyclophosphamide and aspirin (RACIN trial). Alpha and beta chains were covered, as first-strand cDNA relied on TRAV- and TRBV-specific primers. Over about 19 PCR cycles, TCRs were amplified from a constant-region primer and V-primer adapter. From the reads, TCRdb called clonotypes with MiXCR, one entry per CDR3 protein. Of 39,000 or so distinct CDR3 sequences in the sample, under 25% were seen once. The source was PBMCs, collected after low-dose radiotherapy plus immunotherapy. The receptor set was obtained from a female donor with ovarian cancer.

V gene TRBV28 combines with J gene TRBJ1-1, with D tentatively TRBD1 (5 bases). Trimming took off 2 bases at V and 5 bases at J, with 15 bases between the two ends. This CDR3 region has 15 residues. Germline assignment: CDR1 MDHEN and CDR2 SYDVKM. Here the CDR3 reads CASSLVGPGRTEAFF. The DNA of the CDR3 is TGTGCCAGCAGTTTAGTCGGGCCAGGGAGGACTGAAGCTTTCTTT.

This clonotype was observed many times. For the CDR3, the DNA is TGTGCCAGCAGGGACGGGATGGGGGCTAGCACAGATACGCAGTATTTT. Protein: CASRDGMGASTDTQYF. V gene TRBV6-6 combines with J gene TRBJ2-3; TRBD1 is a possible D gene (6 bases). Looked up from germline, CDR1 is MNHNY and CDR2 is SVGAGI (reference sequence). CDR3 length: 16 residues. V was clipped by 6 bases and J by 0 bases, with 16 bases between them.

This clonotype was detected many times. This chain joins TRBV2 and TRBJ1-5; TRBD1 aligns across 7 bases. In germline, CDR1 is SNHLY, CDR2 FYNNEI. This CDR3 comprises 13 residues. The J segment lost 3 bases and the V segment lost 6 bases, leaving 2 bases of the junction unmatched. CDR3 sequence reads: CASRGTANQPQHF. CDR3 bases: TGTGCCAGCAGGGGGACAGCCAATCAGCCCCAGCATTTT.

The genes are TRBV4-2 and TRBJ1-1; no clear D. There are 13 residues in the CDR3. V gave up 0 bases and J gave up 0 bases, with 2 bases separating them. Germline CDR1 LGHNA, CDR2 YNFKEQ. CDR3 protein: CASSQEVNTEAFF. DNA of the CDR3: TGTGCCAGCAGCCAAGAAGTGAACACTGAAGCTTTCTTT.

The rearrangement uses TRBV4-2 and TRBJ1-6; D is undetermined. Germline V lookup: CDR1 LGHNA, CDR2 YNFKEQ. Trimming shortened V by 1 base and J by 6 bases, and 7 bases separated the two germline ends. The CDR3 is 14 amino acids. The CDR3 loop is CASSQVPRNSPLHF. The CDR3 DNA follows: TGTGCCAGCAGCCAAGTCCCGCGTAATTCACCCCTCCACTTT.

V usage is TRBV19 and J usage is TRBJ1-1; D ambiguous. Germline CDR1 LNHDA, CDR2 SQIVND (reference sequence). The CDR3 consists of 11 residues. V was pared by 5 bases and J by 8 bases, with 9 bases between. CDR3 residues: CASSGRAEAFF. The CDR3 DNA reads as TGTGCCAGTAGTGGTCGGGCCGAAGCTTTCTTT.

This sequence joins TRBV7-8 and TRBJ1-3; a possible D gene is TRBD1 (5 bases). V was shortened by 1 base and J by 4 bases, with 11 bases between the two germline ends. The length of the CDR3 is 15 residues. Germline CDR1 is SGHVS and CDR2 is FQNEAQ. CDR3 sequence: CASSLGAGSGNTIYF. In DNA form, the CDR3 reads TGTGCCAGCAGCTTAGGTGCAGGGTCAGGAAACACCATATATTTT.

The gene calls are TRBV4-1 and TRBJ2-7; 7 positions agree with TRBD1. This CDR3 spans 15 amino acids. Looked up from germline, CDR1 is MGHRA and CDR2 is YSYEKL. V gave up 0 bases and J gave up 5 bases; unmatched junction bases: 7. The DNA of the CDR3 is TGCGCCAGCAGCCAAGATCTAGGGGGCTTCAACGAGCAGTACTTC. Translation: CASSQDLGGFNEQYF.

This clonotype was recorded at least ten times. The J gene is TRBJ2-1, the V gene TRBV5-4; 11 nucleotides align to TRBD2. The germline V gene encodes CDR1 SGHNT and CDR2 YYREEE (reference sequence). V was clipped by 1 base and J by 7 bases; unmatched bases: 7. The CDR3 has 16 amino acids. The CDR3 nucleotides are TGTGCCAGCAGCTTGACTAGCGGGAGTGGCCCAAATGAGCAGTTCTTC. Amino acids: CASSLTSGSGPNEQFF.

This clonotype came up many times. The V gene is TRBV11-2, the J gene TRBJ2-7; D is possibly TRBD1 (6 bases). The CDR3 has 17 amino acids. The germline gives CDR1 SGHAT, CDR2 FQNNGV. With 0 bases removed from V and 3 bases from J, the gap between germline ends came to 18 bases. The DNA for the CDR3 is TGTGCCAGCAGCTTAGAGGAAGGGGGAAACTGGTACTACGAGCAGTACTTC. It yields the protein CASSLEEGGNWYYEQYF.

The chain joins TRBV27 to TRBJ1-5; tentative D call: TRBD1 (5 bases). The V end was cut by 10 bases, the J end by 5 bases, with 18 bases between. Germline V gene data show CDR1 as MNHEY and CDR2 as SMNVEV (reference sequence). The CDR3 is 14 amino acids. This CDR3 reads CATLGSRVHQPQHF. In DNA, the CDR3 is TGTGCCACCCTAGGAAGCAGGGTCCATCAGCCCCAGCATTTT.

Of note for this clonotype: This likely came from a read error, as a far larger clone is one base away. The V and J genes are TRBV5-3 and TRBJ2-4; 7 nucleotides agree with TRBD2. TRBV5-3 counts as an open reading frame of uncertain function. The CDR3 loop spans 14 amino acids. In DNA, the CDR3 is TGCAGCGCCACCCAGACCGGGGGGAGCGGCATTCGGTACTTC. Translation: CSATQTGGSGIRYF.

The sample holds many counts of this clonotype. The CDR3 is CAISDRVISEQYF. Here the CDR3 DNA reads TGTGCCATCAGTGATAGGGTAATCTCCGAGCAGTACTTC. This chain links TRBV10-3 with TRBJ2-7; D call uncertain. Germline V gene lookup returns CDR1 ENHRY and CDR2 SYGVKD. Trimming took 3 bases from V and 6 from J, leaving 12 bases between them. This CDR3 region has 13 residues.

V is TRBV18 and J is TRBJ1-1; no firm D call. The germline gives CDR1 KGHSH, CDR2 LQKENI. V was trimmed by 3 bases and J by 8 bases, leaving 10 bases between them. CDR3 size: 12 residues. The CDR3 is CASSPELGEAFF. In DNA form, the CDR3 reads TGTGCCAGCTCACCTGAATTAGGAGAAGCTTTCTTT.

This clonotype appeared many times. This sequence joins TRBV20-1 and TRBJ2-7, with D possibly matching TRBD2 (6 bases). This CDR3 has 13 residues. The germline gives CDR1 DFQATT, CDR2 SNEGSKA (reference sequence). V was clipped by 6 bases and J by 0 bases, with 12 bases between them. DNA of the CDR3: TGCAGTGCGGGAGGACCCCACTCCTACGAGCAGTACTTC. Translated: CSAGGPHSYEQYF.

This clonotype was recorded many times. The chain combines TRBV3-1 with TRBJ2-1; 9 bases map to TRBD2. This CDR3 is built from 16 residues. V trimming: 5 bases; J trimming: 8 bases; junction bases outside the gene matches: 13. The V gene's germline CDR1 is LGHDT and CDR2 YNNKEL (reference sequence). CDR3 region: CASSGSGRGGLYEQFF. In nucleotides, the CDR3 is TGTGCCAGCAGCGGAAGTGGGCGGGGGGGGTTGTATGAGCAGTTCTTC.

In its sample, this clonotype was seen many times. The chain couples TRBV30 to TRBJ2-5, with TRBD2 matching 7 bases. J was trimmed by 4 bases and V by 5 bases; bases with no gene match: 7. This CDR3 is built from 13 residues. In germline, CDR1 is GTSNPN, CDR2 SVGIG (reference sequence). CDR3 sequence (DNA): TGTGCCTGGCTCCGGGGGGAAGGAGAGACCCAGTACTTC. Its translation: CAWLRGEGETQYF.

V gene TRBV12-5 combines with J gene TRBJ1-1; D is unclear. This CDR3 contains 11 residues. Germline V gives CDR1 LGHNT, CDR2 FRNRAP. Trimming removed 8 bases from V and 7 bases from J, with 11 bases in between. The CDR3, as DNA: TGTGCTAGTTCGCAGGAGTTTGAAGCTTTCTTT. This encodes CASSQEFEAFF.

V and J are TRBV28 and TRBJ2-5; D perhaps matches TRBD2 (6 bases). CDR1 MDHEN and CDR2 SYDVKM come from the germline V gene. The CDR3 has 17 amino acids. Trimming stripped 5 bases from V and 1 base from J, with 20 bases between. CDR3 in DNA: TGTGCCAGCAGTCCCCCCCTGGGAGCGGGCCGCCAAGAGACCCAGTACTTC. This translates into CASSPPLGAGRQETQYF.